These T cell receptor beta chains were read from a single sample in a study of regulatory dendritic cells for organ transplantation. Sequencing was performed with immunoSEQ multiplex PCR; in TCRdb, only in-frame clones are kept and a portion is missing. The table includes under 35,000 clones, 85% to 90% detected once. Source material: naive CD4+ T cells from blood. The receptors here all came from a human donor in good health. The conserved cysteine and the conserved F or W are not part of the CDR3 here.

TRBV29-1 | SVDGSGQGIGGYT
TRBV2 | ASGGQGNQPQH
TRBV7-6 | ASSLVRQETQY
TRBV2 | ASIADTGGNTEAF
TRBV19 | ASSLASLQETQY
TRBV19 | ASMIRGSGNQPQH
TRBV5-6 | ASSTELTRRGGYGYT
TRBV7-9 | ASSRGGTSGNTIY
TRBV18 | ASSPGQGTDTQY
TRBV6-1 | ASSQRYDEQF
TRBV4-3 | ASSQDTRLRGRQY
TRBV7-3 | ASSLTSGGETQY
TRBV10-3 | AITESGESFGGYT
TRBV9 | ASSGPLGAEQY
TRBV6-5 | ASSSTYRGNTEAF